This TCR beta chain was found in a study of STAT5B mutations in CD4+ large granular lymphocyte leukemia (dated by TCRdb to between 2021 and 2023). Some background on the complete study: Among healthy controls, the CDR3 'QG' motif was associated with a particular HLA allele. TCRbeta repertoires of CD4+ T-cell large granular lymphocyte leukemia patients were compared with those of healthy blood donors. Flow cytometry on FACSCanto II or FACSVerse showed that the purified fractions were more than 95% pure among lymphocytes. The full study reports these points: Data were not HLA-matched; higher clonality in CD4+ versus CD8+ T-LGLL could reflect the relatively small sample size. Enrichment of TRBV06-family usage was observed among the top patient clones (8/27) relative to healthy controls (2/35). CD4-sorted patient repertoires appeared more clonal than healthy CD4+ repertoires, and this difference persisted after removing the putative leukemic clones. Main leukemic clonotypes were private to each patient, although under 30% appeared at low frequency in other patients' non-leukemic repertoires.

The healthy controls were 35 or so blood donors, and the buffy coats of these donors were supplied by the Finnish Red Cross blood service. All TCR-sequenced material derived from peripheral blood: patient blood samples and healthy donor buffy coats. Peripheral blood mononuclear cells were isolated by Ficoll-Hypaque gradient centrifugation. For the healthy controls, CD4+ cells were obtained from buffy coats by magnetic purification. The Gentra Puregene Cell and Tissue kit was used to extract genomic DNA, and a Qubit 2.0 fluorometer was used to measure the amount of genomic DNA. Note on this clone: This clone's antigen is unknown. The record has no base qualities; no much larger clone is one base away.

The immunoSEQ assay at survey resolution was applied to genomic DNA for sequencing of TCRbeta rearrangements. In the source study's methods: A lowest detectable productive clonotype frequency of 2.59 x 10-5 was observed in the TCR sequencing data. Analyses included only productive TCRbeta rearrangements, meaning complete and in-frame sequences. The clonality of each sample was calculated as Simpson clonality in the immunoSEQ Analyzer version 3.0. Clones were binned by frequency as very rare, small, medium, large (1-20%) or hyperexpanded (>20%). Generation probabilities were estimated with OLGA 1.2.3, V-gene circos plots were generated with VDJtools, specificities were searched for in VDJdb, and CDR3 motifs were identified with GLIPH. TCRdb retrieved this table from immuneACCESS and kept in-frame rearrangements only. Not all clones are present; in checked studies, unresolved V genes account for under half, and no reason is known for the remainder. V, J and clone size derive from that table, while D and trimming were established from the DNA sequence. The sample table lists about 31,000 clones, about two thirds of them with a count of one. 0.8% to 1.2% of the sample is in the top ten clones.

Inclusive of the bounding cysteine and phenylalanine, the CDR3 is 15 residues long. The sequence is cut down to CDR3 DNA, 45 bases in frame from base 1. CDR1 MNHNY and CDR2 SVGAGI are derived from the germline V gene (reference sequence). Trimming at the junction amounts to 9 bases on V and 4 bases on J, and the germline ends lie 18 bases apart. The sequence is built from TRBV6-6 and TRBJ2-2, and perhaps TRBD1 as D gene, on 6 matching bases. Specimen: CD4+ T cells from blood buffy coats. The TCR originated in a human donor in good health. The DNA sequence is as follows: TGTGCCAGTTCGAAATGGACAGCCGGCACCGGGGAGCTGTTTTTT. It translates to CASSKWTAGTGELFF.